The 5 T cell receptor beta chains below all came from one sample that was sequenced in a study of CD8+ T cells in alopecia areata. Extracted from the samples, RNA was reverse transcribed into cDNA to serve as the sequencing template. Method: immunoSEQ multiplex PCR; TCRdb's copy keeps in-frame clones and lacks some. The sample has about 190,000 clones, 50% to 60% seen once. Treatment of the sample: oral pan-JAK inhibitor, 5-10 mg twice daily. The source was CD4+ T cells sorted from blood, collected at week 4, from a patient treated with tofacitinib. Every receptor here comes from a human donor with alopecia areata.

The chain has TRBV29-1 and TRBJ2-2; 10 bases match TRBD2. This CDR3 region has 15 residues. The J segment lost 3 bases and the V segment lost 4 bases, leaving 5 bases of the junction unmatched. Looked up from germline, CDR1 is SQVTM and CDR2 is ANQGSEA. CDR3 sequence (DNA): TGCAGCGTTGCTCTTCTAGCGGGGGACACCGGGGAGCTGTTTTTT. Residues: CSVALLAGDTGELFF.

The chain links TRBV7-3 to TRBJ2-3; D is unclear. The CDR3 is made up of 13 amino acids. Germline V CDR1 and CDR2: SGHTA, FQGTGA. Trimming left V 2 bases short and J 7 bases short, with 10 bases between. The chain's CDR3 is CASSLDVGNTQYF. The CDR3 DNA is TGTGCCAGCAGCTTAGACGTAGGGAATACGCAGTATTTT.

The chain combines TRBV5-1 with TRBJ2-2; 9 bases agree with TRBD2. This CDR3 has 16 amino acids. CDR1 SGHRS and CDR2 YFSETQ come from the germline V gene. The junction had 6 bases not matched to a gene; V was cut back by 0 bases and J by 6 bases. The CDR3 bases are TGCGCCAGCAGCTTGGTTTCTAGCGGGACGCCCGGGGAGCTGTTTTTT. This sequence encodes CASSLVSSGTPGELFF. Complete variable domain (other parts from reference TRBV5-1 and TRBJ2-2): KAGVTQTPRYLIKTRGQQVTLSCSPISGHRSVSWYQQTPGQGLQFLFEYFSETQRNKGNFPGRFSGRQFSNSRSEMNVSTLELGDSALYLCASSLVSSGTPGELFFGEGSRLTVL.

The V gene is TRBV29-1, the J gene TRBJ1-1; tentatively, D is TRBD1 (5 bases). V was cut by 0 bases and J by 4 bases, with 15 bases left in between. The CDR3 is 15 amino acids. The germline V gene encodes CDR1 SQVTM and CDR2 ANQGSEA. CDR3 in amino acids: CSVEDPRGGATEAFF. CDR3 nucleotides: TGCAGCGTTGAAGATCCCCGGGGCGGGGCCACTGAAGCTTTCTTT.

This rearrangement joins TRBV29-1 to TRBJ2-6, with unresolved D. The CDR3 spans 19 residues. Per germline, CDR1 SQVTM and CDR2 ANQGSEA. The V end lost 5 bases, the J end lost 0 bases, and 23 bases lay between the germline ends. DNA for the CDR3: TGCAGCGTTCGGGTCGGCGGTACGGCCCTGGCCTCTGGGGCCAACGTCCTGACTTTC. It translates to CSVRVGGTALASGANVLTF.